These 13 T cell receptor beta chains were all obtained from the same sample, sequenced in a study of graft-versus-host responses after intestinal transplantation. Using immunoSEQ multiplex PCR, the repertoire was profiled, and TCRdb retains in-frame clones only, with some absent. The sample yields about 57,000 clones, approximately 90% seen once. The sample was PBMCs, taken 26 days after transplant. The origin of the receptors is a human patient who received an intestinal transplant, so some T cells may come from the graft donor.

This chain connects TRBV7-3 to TRBJ2-1, with 8 bases fitting TRBD2. J lost 4 bases, V lost 1 base, and 12 bases had no gene match. Germline V CDR1 and CDR2: SGHTA, FQGTGA. This CDR3 contains 18 residues. In nucleotides, the CDR3 is TGTGCCAGCAGCTTAAAGGGACTAGGCAAACCCGGATACAATGAGCAGTTCTTC. It is translated as CASSLKGLGKPGYNEQFF.

CDR3 region: CASSPTYEQYF. CDR3 coding DNA: TGTGCCAGCAGTCCCACCTACGAGCAGTACTTC. The chain carries TRBV2 and TRBJ2-7, with D uncertain. The CDR3 spans 11 residues. Looked up from germline, CDR1 is SNHLY and CDR2 is FYNNEI. V gave up 5 bases and J gave up 2 bases, with 4 bases separating them.

The CDR3 nucleotides are TGTGCCAGCAGCTTAGGGGGACAGGGGTACAATGAGCAGTTCTTC. This sequence encodes CASSLGGQGYNEQFF. The chain uses TRBV11-2 and TRBJ2-1; 10 bases line up with TRBD1. The CDR3 totals 15 residues. Per germline, CDR1 SGHAT and CDR2 FQNNGV. V dropped 1 base and J dropped 4; count of bases not matched to a gene: 1.

This chain joins TRBV4-1 and TRBJ2-5; maybe TRBD2 (5 bases). This CDR3 is 16 amino acids long. Germline V CDR1 and CDR2: MGHRA, YSYEKL. V gave up 1 base and J gave up 1 base, with 13 bases separating them. The CDR3 DNA sequence: TGCGCCAGCAGCCAAGTTTACGGGGTGGGCCAAGAGACCCAGTACTTC. It specifies CASSQVYGVGQETQYF.

As regards this clone: Germline is not matched at one junction end, which may reflect a read error. CDR3 sequence (DNA): TGTGCCAGCTCACCGGAGGGACAGGGGGCGCGGGGGCACTTC. This encodes CASSPEGQGARGHF. The J gene is TRBJ2-7, the V gene TRBV18; 12 nucleotides align to TRBD1. The CDR3 is 14 residues long. Germline V gives CDR1 KGHSH, CDR2 LQKENI.

The rearrangement links TRBV2 to TRBJ2-1; TRBD2 agrees at 7 bases. CDR1 is SNHLY, CDR2 FYNNEI, per germline. This CDR3 has 13 residues. Trimming removed 8 bases from V and 3 bases from J; junction bases left unmatched: 4. CDR3 in amino acids: CASGGVDYNEQFF. The CDR3 coding sequence is TGTGCCAGCGGGGGGGTAGACTACAATGAGCAGTTCTTC.

This chain links TRBV28 with TRBJ2-1, with 9 bases aligning to TRBD2. The V gene end was trimmed by 3 bases and the J gene end by 4 bases; junction bases not matched to a gene: 7. This CDR3 comprises 16 residues. In germline, CDR1 is MDHEN, CDR2 SYDVKM. Here the CDR3 DNA reads TGTGCCAGCAGTTTTATCTCGACTAGCGGTTACAATGAGCAGTTCTTC. It specifies CASSFISTSGYNEQFF.

The V and J genes are TRBV2 and TRBJ2-7; the D gene is possibly TRBD2 (5 bases). Germline assignment: CDR1 SNHLY and CDR2 FYNNEI. This CDR3 is built from 14 residues. V gave up 3 bases and J gave up 7 bases, with 16 bases separating them. CDR3 residues: CASSDRLASREQYF. CDR3 DNA: TGTGCCAGCAGTGATAGGCTAGCATCGCGTGAGCAGTACTTC.

CDR3 region: CASAFGDSTDTQYF. In DNA form, the CDR3 reads TGCGCCAGCGCGTTCGGGGACTCCACAGATACGCAGTATTTT. The chain uses TRBV5-1 and TRBJ2-3; tentative D call: TRBD2 (6 bases). V was pared by 7 bases and J by 2 bases, with 14 bases between. The CDR3 totals 14 residues. Germline CDR1 and CDR2: SGHRS and YFSETQ. Variable domain in full (rest from reference TRBV5-1 and TRBJ2-3): KAGVTQTPRYLIKTRGQQVTLSCSPISGHRSVSWYQQTPGQGLQFLFEYFSETQRNKGNFPGRFSGRQFSNSRSEMNVSTLELGDSALYLCASAFGDSTDTQYFGPGTRLTVL.

The genes are TRBV7-2 and TRBJ2-7; D unclear. This CDR3 has 11 residues. Germline V lookup: CDR1 SGHTA, CDR2 FQGNSA. Trimming took off 2 bases at V and 5 bases at J, with 4 bases between the two ends. CDR3 sequence (DNA): TGTGCCAGCAGCTTAAGAGACGAGCAGTACTTC. Translated, it gives CASSLRDEQYF.

The genes are TRBV4-1 and TRBJ1-1, with 7 bases identical to TRBD1. Germline V gene sequence: CDR1 MGHRA, CDR2 YSYEKL. V lost 1 base to trimming and J lost 1 base; unmatched junction nucleotides: 0. The CDR3 length is 14 residues. Here the CDR3 reads CASSQGDRNTEAFF. CDR3 DNA sequence: TGCGCCAGCAGCCAAGGGGACAGGAACACTGAAGCTTTCTTT.

The chain couples TRBV19 to TRBJ2-2; 10 bases agree with TRBD1. J lost 6 bases, V lost 4 bases, and 11 bases had no gene match. Per the germline V gene, CDR1 is LNHDA and CDR2 is SQIVND (reference sequence). CDR3 size: 17 residues. The CDR3 region has the DNA TGTGCCAGTAGTACTGAAATACGACAGGGGGCTGCCGGGGAGCTGTTTTTT. Encoded protein: CASSTEIRQGAAGELFF.

The chain couples TRBV5-1 to TRBJ2-1; D gene ambiguous. Germline CDR1 and CDR2: SGHRS and YFSETQ. The CDR3 consists of 13 residues. Trimming took off 0 bases at V and 7 bases at J, with 8 bases between the two ends. CDR3 sequence reads: CASSLGWQNEQFF. The CDR3 DNA reads as TGCGCCAGCAGCTTGGGTTGGCAGAATGAGCAGTTCTTC.